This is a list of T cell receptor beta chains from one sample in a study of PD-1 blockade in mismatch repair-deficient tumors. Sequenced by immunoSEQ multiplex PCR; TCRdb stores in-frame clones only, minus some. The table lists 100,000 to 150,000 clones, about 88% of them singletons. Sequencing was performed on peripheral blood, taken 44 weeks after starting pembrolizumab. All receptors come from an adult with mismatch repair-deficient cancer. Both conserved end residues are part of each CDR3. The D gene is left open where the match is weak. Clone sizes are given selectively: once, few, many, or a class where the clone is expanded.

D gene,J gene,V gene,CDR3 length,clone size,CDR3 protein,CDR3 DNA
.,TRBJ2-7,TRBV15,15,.,CATSRDRGRSYEQYF,TGTGCCACCAGCAGAGACAGGGGTCGCTCCTACGAGCAGTACTTC
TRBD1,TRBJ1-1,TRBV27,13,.,CASRGTANTEAFF,TGTGCCAGCAGAGGGACAGCGAACACTGAAGCTTTCTTT
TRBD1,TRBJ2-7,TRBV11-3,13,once,CASSWDRHYEQYF,TGTGCCAGCAGCTGGGACAGACACTACGAGCAGTACTTC
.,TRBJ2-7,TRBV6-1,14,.,CASSRGLPIYEQYF,TGTGCCAGCAGCCGCGGACTACCGATCTACGAGCAGTACTTC
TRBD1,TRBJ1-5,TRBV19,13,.,CASSPRRGEIQHF,TGTGCCAGTAGTCCCCGCAGGGGGGAAATACAGCATTTT
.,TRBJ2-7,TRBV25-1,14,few,CASSECDRQYEQYF,TGTGCCAGCAGTGAATGCGACAGACAATACGAGCAGTACTTC
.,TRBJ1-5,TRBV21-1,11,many,CASSKGQPQHF,TGTGCCAGCAGCAAGGGTCAGCCCCAGCATTTT
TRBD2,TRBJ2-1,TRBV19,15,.,CASSISSGRVNEQFF,TGTGCCAGTAGTATTTCTAGCGGGAGGGTGAATGAGCAGTTCTTC
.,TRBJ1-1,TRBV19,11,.,CASSENTEAFF,TGTGCCAGTAGTGAGAACACTGAAGCTTTCTTT
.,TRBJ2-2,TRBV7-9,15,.,CASSLLQLNTGELFF,TGTGCCAGCAGCTTATTACAGCTGAACACCGGGGAGCTGTTTTTT
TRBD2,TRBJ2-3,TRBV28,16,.,CASSLKTGGLEDTQYF,TGTGCCAGCAGTTTAAAGACGGGAGGCCTAGAAGATACGCAGTATTTT
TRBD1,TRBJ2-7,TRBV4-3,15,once,CASSQTRDRFYEQYF,TGCGCCAGCAGCCAGACTAGGGACAGGTTCTACGAGCAGTACTTC
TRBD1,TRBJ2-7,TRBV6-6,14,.,CASRPLGTVYEQYF,TGTGCCAGCAGGCCACTAGGGACAGTCTACGAGCAGTACTTC
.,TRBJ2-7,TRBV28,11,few,CASSPDYEQYF,TGTGCCAGCAGTCCAGACTACGAGCAGTACTTC
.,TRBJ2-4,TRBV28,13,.,CASRGQGKNIQYF,TGTGCCAGCCGAGGGCAGGGGAAAAACATTCAGTACTTC
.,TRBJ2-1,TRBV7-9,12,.,CASSSAVREQFF,TGTGCCAGCAGCTCCGCCGTTAGAGAGCAGTTCTTC
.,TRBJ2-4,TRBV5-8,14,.,CASSWERALNIQYF,TGTGCCAGCAGTTGGGAGAGGGCTTTAAACATTCAGTACTTC
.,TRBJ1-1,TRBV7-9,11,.,CASRAVTEAFF,TGTGCCAGCAGGGCTGTCACTGAAGCTTTCTTT
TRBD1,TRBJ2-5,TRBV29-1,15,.,CSATDREGLGETQYF,TGCAGCGCCACTGACAGGGAAGGTTTGGGGGAGACCCAGTACTTC
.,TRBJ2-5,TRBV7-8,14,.,CASSWSPDQETQYF,TGTGCCAGCAGCTGGTCGCCAGACCAAGAGACCCAGTACTTC
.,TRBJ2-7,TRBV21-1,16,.,CASSKVGRREPVEQYF,TGTGCCAGCAGCAAAGTCGGTAGGCGGGAGCCTGTCGAGCAGTACTTC
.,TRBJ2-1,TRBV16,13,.,CASSQSTGFEQFF,TGTGCCAGCAGCCAATCGACAGGTTTTGAGCAGTTCTTC